The 27 T cell receptor beta chains below were found in one sample sequenced in a study of T cell responses to AZD1222 COVID-19 vaccine. Libraries were prepared by immunoSEQ multiplex PCR; TCRdb keeps only in-frame clonotypes and omits some of them. The sample includes about 160,000 clones, approximately 87% seen only once; the top ten take approximately 4.3%. This specimen was peripheral blood, taken 28 days after the second AZD1222 dose. These receptors all stem from an adult who received the AZD1222 COVID-19 vaccine.

CDR3 region: CASSEGARAGEQFF. The CDR3 bases are TGTGCCAGCAGTGAAGGGGCGAGGGCCGGTGAGCAGTTCTTC. This sequence joins TRBV6-1 and TRBJ2-1; the D gene is possibly TRBD2 (5 bases). This CDR3 comprises 14 residues. From germline, CDR1 is MNHNS and CDR2 SASEGT. V was shortened by 1 base and J by 9 bases, with 13 bases between the two germline ends.

The V and J genes are TRBV20-1 and TRBJ1-3; D unclear. V was clipped by 3 bases and J by 0 bases, with 12 bases between them. The CDR3 covers 15 residues. CDR1 is DFQATT, CDR2 SNEGSKA, per germline (reference sequence). The CDR3 loop is CSASLQRVSGNTIYF. CDR3 sequence (DNA): TGCAGTGCTAGTCTACAGCGAGTCTCTGGAAACACCATATATTTT.

The chain combines TRBV7-2 with TRBJ2-2; D gene uncertain. The germline V and J ends were trimmed by 5 bases and 1 base, with 11 bases remaining between them. The CDR3 contains 15 residues. The V gene's germline CDR1 is SGHTA and CDR2 FQGNSA. This CDR3 reads CASSPFGGNTGELFF. The DNA of the CDR3 is TGTGCCAGCAGCCCCTTTGGCGGGAACACCGGGGAGCTGTTTTTT.

The chain recombines TRBV12-3 or TRBV12-4 with TRBJ1-2; TRBD1 might be the D (5 bases). V lost 3 bases to trimming and J lost 4 bases, with 9 bases between them. The CDR3 is 13 residues long. CDR3 residues: CASSLVQGYGYTF. The CDR3 DNA sequence: TGTGCCAGCAGTTTGGTCCAGGGCTATGGCTACACCTTC.

This chain's CDR3 is CASSLMDRGAGNTIYF. The CDR3 DNA reads as TGTGCCAGCAGTTTAATGGACAGGGGTGCTGGAAACACCATATATTTT. This chain links TRBV28 with TRBJ1-3; TRBD1 agrees at 9 bases. Germline loops: CDR1 MDHEN, CDR2 SYDVKM. V trimming: 2 bases; J trimming: 2 bases; junction bases outside the gene matches: 4. CDR3 size: 16 residues.

The rearrangement joins TRBV30 to TRBJ1-2, with a tentative D call TRBD1 (5 bases). The CDR3 spans 13 residues. V was trimmed by 2 bases and J by 5 bases, leaving 12 bases between them. Germline CDR1 and CDR2: GTSNPN and SVGIG (reference sequence). The CDR3 nucleotides read TGTGCCTGGAGTAGGACATGGTCTTATGGCTACACCTTC. This sequence encodes CAWSRTWSYGYTF.

J is TRBJ2-7 and V is TRBV3-1 (or the pseudogene TRBV3-2); TRBD1 aligns across 10 bases. The CDR3 contains 15 residues. Trimming took 3 bases from V and 3 from J; bases not matched to a gene: 5. The germline V gene encodes CDR1 LGHDT and CDR2 YNNKEL (reference sequence). CDR3 sequence: CASSQGQGIGYEQYF. CDR3 sequence (DNA): TGTGCCAGCAGCCAGGGACAGGGGATCGGCTACGAGCAGTACTTC.

The chain has TRBV2 and TRBJ1-1; D is possibly TRBD1 (5 bases). This CDR3 comprises 14 residues. V was pared by 3 bases and J by 4 bases, with 12 bases between. Germline lookup yields CDR1 SNHLY and CDR2 FYNNEI. The CDR3 loop is CASSEQGSPTEAFF. CDR3 bases: TGTGCCAGCAGTGAGCAGGGATCCCCCACTGAAGCTTTCTTT.

The genes are TRBV18 and TRBJ2-3, with a tentative D call TRBD1 (5 bases). Germline CDR1 reads KGHSH; CDR2 reads LQKENI. V was shortened by 3 bases and J by 6 bases, with 13 bases between the two germline ends. The CDR3 totals 14 residues. CDR3 DNA sequence: TGTGCCAGCTCACCGGTCCGGACAACCGATACGCAGTATTTT. Residues: CASSPVRTTDTQYF.

Remarks on this clone: At one of its ends the junction is not consistent with the germline gene, which may arise from a read error. The chain carries TRBV7-7 and TRBJ2-7; D is undetermined. Looked up from germline, CDR1 is SSHAT and CDR2 is FNYEAQ (reference sequence). The CDR3 sequence is 13 residues long. CDR3 residues: CASSLGKAYEQYF. The CDR3 DNA is TGTGCTAGCAGCTTAGGAAAAGCCTACGAGCAGTACTTC.

The genes are TRBV6-5 and TRBJ1-3, with no clear D. Germline CDR1 reads MNHEY; CDR2 reads SVGAGI. V lost 7 bases and J 0 bases, leaving 7 bases between the germline ends. The CDR3 spans 13 residues. The CDR3 is CASNSNSGNTIYF. CDR3 nucleotides: TGTGCCAGCAACTCCAACTCTGGAAACACCATATATTTT.

The chain uses TRBV6-2 or TRBV6-3 and TRBJ1-1; D remains ambiguous. CDR1 and CDR2 from the germline V gene are MNHEY and SVGEGT. CDR3 length: 12 amino acids. Trimming shortened V by 2 bases and J by 8 bases, and 9 bases separated the two germline ends. This CDR3 is CASSYGPREAFF. The CDR3 DNA sequence: TGTGCCAGCAGTTACGGTCCAAGGGAAGCTTTCTTT.

The chain employs TRBV5-5 and TRBJ1-4, with D perhaps matching TRBD1 (6 bases). The V and J ends lost 0 bases and 4 bases respectively, with 13 bases between them. Per germline, CDR1 SGHKS and CDR2 YYEKEE (reference sequence). The CDR3 length is 16 residues. The CDR3 reads CASSLAADSINEKLFF. For the CDR3, the DNA is TGTGCCAGCAGCTTGGCGGCGGACAGTATTAATGAAAAACTGTTTTTT.

In this sample, this clone turned up once. The rearrangement joins TRBV5-1 to TRBJ1-2; tentative D call: TRBD1 (6 bases). V was cut by 5 bases and J by 2 bases, with 13 bases left in between. The CDR3 totals 14 residues. Per the germline V gene, CDR1 is SGHRS and CDR2 is YFSETQ. CDR3 protein: CASSFQTGNYGYTF. The DNA of the CDR3 is TGCGCCAGCAGTTTCCAGACAGGAAACTATGGCTACACCTTC.

The chain carries TRBV14 and TRBJ1-1; D may be TRBD1 (6 bases). This CDR3 has 14 amino acids. V lost 3 bases and J 5 bases, leaving 13 bases between the germline ends. From germline, CDR1 is SGHDN and CDR2 FVKESK. The DNA for the CDR3 is TGTGCCAGCAGCCATAACACTCAGGGGACTGAAGCTTTCTTT. It is translated as CASSHNTQGTEAFF.

The J gene is TRBJ1-1, the V gene TRBV3-1 (or the pseudogene TRBV3-2); D remains ambiguous. Germline V CDR1 and CDR2: LGHDT, YNNKEL (reference sequence). The CDR3 has 12 amino acids. Trimming left V 4 bases short and J 7 bases short, with 10 bases between. CDR3 in amino acids: CASSPLRGEAFF. DNA for the CDR3: TGTGCCAGCAGCCCCCTTCGGGGTGAAGCTTTCTTT.

The chain combines TRBV27 with TRBJ1-2; a possible D gene is TRBD1 (5 bases). The CDR3 runs to 12 residues. V lost 5 bases and J lost 2, with 6 bases in between. Germline lookup yields CDR1 MNHEY and CDR2 SMNVEV (reference sequence). In nucleotides, the CDR3 is TGTGCCAGCAGTACAGGAAACTATGGCTACACCTTC. Protein product: CASSTGNYGYTF.

The chain employs TRBV7-2 and TRBJ2-1; no definite D call. The V gene's germline CDR1 is SGHTA and CDR2 FQGNSA. The CDR3 is 15 residues long. The V and J ends lost 5 bases and 1 base respectively, with 12 bases between them. CDR3 DNA: TGTGCCAGCAGCCCGGACGGACGATCCTACAATGAGCAGTTCTTC. Residues: CASSPDGRSYNEQFF.

The chain links TRBV4-2 to TRBJ1-2; tentative D call: TRBD1 (6 bases). The germline CDR1 and CDR2 sequences are LGHNA and YNFKEQ. V lost 2 bases to trimming and J lost 8 bases, with 12 bases between them. The CDR3 sequence is 13 residues long. The CDR3, as DNA: TGTGCCAGCAGCCAACGGACAGTGGACGGCTACACCTTC. Protein: CASSQRTVDGYTF.

The chain joins TRBV30 to TRBJ1-5; 10 bases are shared with TRBD1. CDR3 length: 13 amino acids. With V trimmed by 5 bases and J by 5 bases, 3 bases remained unmatched. Germline V gives CDR1 GTSNPN, CDR2 SVGIG (reference sequence). DNA for the CDR3: TGTGCCTGGGCGACAGGGGGCTATCAGCCCCAGCATTTT. This sequence encodes CAWATGGYQPQHF.

The chain has TRBV20-1 and TRBJ1-2; D remains unclear. Between the trimmed V and J ends, which lost 3 bases and 14 bases, there was a span of 13 bases. CDR3 length: 10 residues. From germline, CDR1 is DFQATT and CDR2 SNEGSKA (reference sequence). The CDR3 here is CSASLTPTTF. CDR3 nucleotides: TGCAGTGCTAGTTTGACTCCTACAACCTTC.

The count of this clone is one. The V call is TRBV4-3, the J call TRBJ2-1; 8 bases map to TRBD2. The CDR3 length is 14 residues. CDR1 LGHNA and CDR2 YSLEER come from the germline V gene. V was clipped by 1 base and J by 9 bases; unmatched bases: 5. The chain's CDR3 is CASSQGGLAREQFF. CDR3 coding DNA: TGCGCCAGCAGCCAAGGTGGACTAGCTCGTGAGCAGTTCTTC.

The rearrangement uses TRBV6-2 or TRBV6-3 and TRBJ2-2; 8 bases fit TRBD2. V shed 6 bases, J shed 7 bases, and the junction held 13 bases outside the gene matches. The germline CDR1 and CDR2 sequences are MNHEY and SVGEGT. The CDR3 spans 16 residues. Here the CDR3 reads CASSHPRGGLGGELFF. The CDR3 DNA is TGTGCCAGCAGCCACCCCCGGGGGGGGCTTGGCGGGGAGCTGTTTTTT.

The chain carries TRBV3-1 (or the pseudogene TRBV3-2) and TRBJ1-6, with 7 bases that match TRBD1. CDR3 size: 12 residues. The ends lost 4 bases at V and 18 bases at J; junction bases unmatched: 9. Per germline, CDR1 LGHDT and CDR2 YNNKEL (reference sequence). The CDR3: CASSRFGQANHF. The CDR3 nucleotides read TGTGCCAGCAGCCGGTTCGGACAGGCGAACCACTTT.

This chain joins TRBV2 and TRBJ2-5, with TRBD1 matching over 9 bases. CDR1 SNHLY and CDR2 FYNNEI come from the germline V gene. The CDR3 length is 13 residues. With V trimmed by 8 bases and J by 6 bases, 7 bases remained unmatched. The CDR3 is CASGTGTGQTQYF. The CDR3 nucleotides read TGTGCCAGCGGAACCGGGACAGGGCAGACCCAGTACTTC.

The chain uses TRBV14 and TRBJ1-1; D is unresolved. The CDR3 is 14 residues long. The germline V gene has CDR1 SGHDN and CDR2 FVKESK. Between the trimmed V and J ends, which lost 2 bases and 1 base, there was a span of 8 bases. As DNA, the CDR3 is TGTGCCAGCAGCCAAACTTCACGGAACACTGAAGCTTTCTTT. As protein: CASSQTSRNTEAFF.

This chain links TRBV5-1 with TRBJ2-1; TRBD2 matches at 14 bases. After removal of 3 bases from V and 8 bases from J, the junction contained 4 bases not matched to a gene. The CDR3 covers 15 residues. The germline CDR1 and CDR2 sequences are SGHRS and YFSETQ. Written as DNA, the CDR3 is TGCGCCAGCAGCTCGACTAGCGGGGGGGCGGATGAGCAGTTCTTC. Its protein product is CASSSTSGGADEQFF. The complete variable domain, with remaining parts taken from reference TRBV5-1 and TRBJ2-1, reads KAGVTQTPRYLIKTRGQQVTLSCSPISGHRSVSWYQQTPGQGLQFLFEYFSETQRNKGNFPGRFSGRQFSNSRSEMNVSTLELGDSALYLCASSSTSGGADEQFFGPGTRLTVL.